This T cell receptor beta chain was found in a study of blood T cell repertoires in COVID-19. The wider study: PBMCs, B-cell-depleted T cells, or T cells provided the cDNA or gDNA that made up the material.

Data came from immunoSEQ multiplex PCR; TCRdb stores just in-frame clones and leaves some out. The table includes 200,000 to 300,000 clones, 84% detected once. Per germline, CDR1 SGHAT and CDR2 FQDESV (reference sequence). Trimming at V came to 5 bases and at J to 4 bases, leaving 2 bases not matched to a gene. CDR3 length: 13 amino acids. The source of this sequence is a woman in her thirties or forties who had recovered from COVID-19. V is TRBV11-1 and J is TRBJ1-1; 9 positions match TRBD1. Sequences were obtained from peripheral blood. DNA for the CDR3: TGTGCCAGCAGCCTGACAGGGGGCACTGAAGCTTTCTTT. It translates to CASSLTGGTEAFF.